This T cell receptor beta chain was recorded in a study of blood T cell repertoires in COVID-19. In the study's own analysis: Using reference gene primer amplification, nucleated cell counts were estimated. TCRdb's table, derived via immunoSEQ multiplex PCR, lists solely in-frame clones and lacks some. From that table come the V and J calls and clone size; the DNA was used to work out D and trimming. The repertoire holds around 360,000 clones, about 90% seen once, with about 3% in the top ten. This clone was seen a single time. Germline V gene data show CDR1 as SGHTA and CDR2 as FQGNSA. V gave up 5 bases and J gave up 5 bases, with 18 bases separating them. The CDR3 has 16 residues.

The sample comprised PBMCs or T cells enriched from blood (not recorded which). The source is a woman in her twenties or thirties who had recovered from COVID-19. V is TRBV7-2 and J is TRBJ2-2; D perhaps matches TRBD1 (7 bases). CDR3 nucleotides: TGTGCCAGCAGCACCCGACAGGGAGGAGGGACCGGGGAGCTGTTTTTT. Protein sequence: CASSTRQGGGTGELFF.